The 21 T cell receptor beta chains below come from one sample, sequenced in a study of T cells in Graves' hyperthyroidism and ophthalmopathy. Using RNA transcripts as the source, TCR beta CDR3 regions were amplified. The TCR CDR3 was amplified in a first-round RT-PCR using the HTBI primer set. TCRdb called the multiplex PCR reads again in MiXCR, with one record for every CDR3 protein. This sample has 250,000 or so distinct CDR3 sequences; about 15% occur once, and the top ten carry around 28%. Source material: blood. The source is a woman aged 18-29 years with Graves' ophthalmopathy.

This clonotype appeared many times. This sequence joins TRBV12-3 or TRBV12-4 and TRBJ2-7; D remains ambiguous. The CDR3 totals 12 residues. Trimming took 8 bases from V and 2 from J, leaving 10 bases between them. The DNA for the CDR3 is TGTGCCAGCCCCGAAGGCGCCTACGAGCAGTACTTC. It is translated as CASPEGAYEQYF.

This clonotype was found many times. The V and J genes are TRBV19 and TRBJ2-3, with TRBD1 matching over 7 bases. Germline V lookup: CDR1 LNHDA, CDR2 SQIVND (reference sequence). The V segment lost 9 bases and the J segment 2 bases; nucleotides outside the gene matches: 5. The CDR3 has 13 amino acids. In DNA form, the CDR3 reads TGTGCCAGCCAGGACAGGAACACAGATACGCAGTATTTT. Translation: CASQDRNTDTQYF.

The chain recombines TRBV29-1 with TRBJ2-3; 14 bases line up with TRBD2. V shed 6 bases and J 5 bases; nucleotides not matched to a gene: 13. The germline gives CDR1 SQVTM, CDR2 ANQGSEA. There are 17 residues in the CDR3. This CDR3 reads CSVSYPGTSGSGDTQYF. Here the CDR3 DNA reads TGCAGCGTCTCCTACCCCGGGACTAGCGGGAGTGGAGATACGCAGTATTTT.

The table lists this clonotype with a few counts. The genes are TRBV10-1 and TRBJ2-1; 7 nucleotides match TRBD1. Germline V CDR1 and CDR2: WNHNN, SYGVQD (reference sequence). V dropped 6 bases and J dropped 3; count of bases not matched to a gene: 11. The CDR3 has 16 amino acids. The CDR3: CASSNYGQESYNEQFF. DNA of the CDR3: TGCGCCAGCAGCAACTATGGACAGGAAAGCTACAATGAGCAGTTCTTC.

This clonotype was detected ten times or more. The gene calls are TRBV29-1 and TRBJ2-1, with D possibly being TRBD1 or TRBD2 (5 bases each). V was cut by 6 bases and J by 6 bases, with 15 bases left in between. Per the germline V gene, CDR1 is SQVTM and CDR2 is ANQGSEA. CDR3 length: 13 amino acids. The DNA of the CDR3 is TGCAGCGTGATGGCCGGGACGCCCAATGAGCAGTTCTTC. Translated: CSVMAGTPNEQFF.

This clonotype was seen many times. The gene calls are TRBV11-2 and TRBJ2-1; D might be TRBD2 (6 bases). The V gene's germline CDR1 is SGHAT and CDR2 FQNNGV. The CDR3 extends over 16 amino acids. Trimming shortened V by 1 base and J by 0 bases, and 10 bases separated the two germline ends. As DNA, the CDR3 is TGTGCCAGCAGCTTAGTTGCGGGGACCTCCTACAATGAGCAGTTCTTC. This sequence encodes CASSLVAGTSYNEQFF. Filled out from reference TRBV11-2 and TRBJ2-1, the complete variable domain reads EAGVAQSPRYKIIEKRQSVAFWCNPISGHATLYWYQQILGQGPKLLIQFQNNGVVDDSQLPKDRFSAERLKGVDSTLKIQPAKLEDSAVYLCASSLVAGTSYNEQFFGPGTRLTVL.

This clonotype was recorded many times. The rearrangement joins TRBV9 to TRBJ2-1; D gene ambiguous. There are 14 residues in the CDR3. Germline assignment: CDR1 SGDLS and CDR2 YYNGEE. The V end was cut by 4 bases, the J end by 8 bases, with 16 bases between. The CDR3 coding sequence is TGTGCCAGCAGCCCACGCCAAGCTCCCTATGAGCAGTTCTTC. It is translated as CASSPRQAPYEQFF.

This clonotype showed up many times. The gene calls are TRBV20-1 and TRBJ1-1; D possibly corresponds to TRBD1 (5 bases). In germline, CDR1 is DFQATT, CDR2 SNEGSKA (reference sequence). The V gene lost 0 bases and the J gene lost 3 bases, with 11 bases spanning the gap. The CDR3 is 14 residues long. The CDR3 nucleotides are TGCAGTGCTAGAGAGACAGCTGGGTACACTGAAGCTTTCTTT. It encodes CSARETAGYTEAFF.

This clonotype was detected ten times or more. The CDR3 is CASSIGMGQDYEQYF. The DNA of the CDR3 is TGTGCCAGCAGTATAGGGATGGGACAAGACTACGAGCAGTACTTC. The V and J genes are TRBV28 and TRBJ2-7; possible D gene TRBD1, 6 bases. Trimming took off 5 bases at V and 3 bases at J, with 17 bases between the two ends. Germline assignment: CDR1 MDHEN and CDR2 SYDVKM. The CDR3 spans 15 residues.

This clonotype was seen at least ten times. V is TRBV28 and J is TRBJ2-7, with D possibly matching TRBD2 (7 bases). Germline lookup yields CDR1 MDHEN and CDR2 SYDVKM. The V end lost 6 bases, the J end lost 0 bases, and 12 bases lay between the germline ends. CDR3 length equals 14 residues. For the CDR3, the DNA is TGTGCCAGCAGGGGGGGGGGCGGCTCCTACGAGCAGTACTTC. Residues: CASRGGGGSYEQYF.

This clonotype was recorded many times. The chain joins TRBV5-1 to TRBJ2-5; D uncertain. The V end lost 2 bases, the J end lost 3 bases, and 5 bases lay between the germline ends. The CDR3 has 12 residues. The V gene's germline CDR1 is SGHRS and CDR2 YFSETQ. CDR3 sequence: CASSFTEETQYF. The CDR3 DNA reads TGCGCCAGCAGCTTCACAGAAGAGACCCAGTACTTC.

This clonotype was found many times. The rearrangement joins TRBV7-2 to TRBJ2-3; 8 bases map to TRBD1. The CDR3 covers 14 residues. After removal of 8 bases from V and 2 bases from J, the junction contained 6 bases not matched to a gene. Germline CDR1 SGHTA, CDR2 FQGNSA. The CDR3 nucleotides are TGTGCCAGCCGCCGGGACAGGTACACAGATACGCAGTATTTT. Translating gives CASRRDRYTDTQYF.

This clonotype showed up many times. The rearrangement joins TRBV27 to TRBJ1-2; D is uncertain. Trimming shortened V by 2 bases and J by 5 bases, and 15 bases separated the two germline ends. CDR3 length: 15 amino acids. In germline, CDR1 is MNHEY, CDR2 SMNVEV (reference sequence). CDR3 in DNA: TGTGCCAGCAGTTTAAAGTATTTGGGTTTGTATGGCTACACCTTC. Translating gives CASSLKYLGLYGYTF.

On this clonotype: Relative to the germline gene, one junction end is altered; a read error may explain this. The chain joins TRBV11-2 to TRBJ1-1; no definite D call. Germline values: CDR1 SGHAT, CDR2 FQNNGV. The CDR3 extends over 13 amino acids. CDR3 nucleotides: TGTACCAGCAGCTTATCGGGGAACACTGAAGCTTTCTTT. It translates to CTSSLSGNTEAFF.

Many counts were recorded for this clonotype. The chain carries TRBV7-2 and TRBJ2-2; perhaps TRBD1 as D (5 bases). The germline V gene encodes CDR1 SGHTA and CDR2 FQGNSA. The CDR3 has 15 residues. V dropped 4 bases and J dropped 1 base, with 10 bases sitting between them. The CDR3 region is CASSWLGENTGELFF. CDR3 in DNA: TGTGCCAGCAGCTGGTTAGGGGAGAACACCGGGGAGCTGTTTTTT.

The V and J genes are TRBV2 and TRBJ1-6, with TRBD1 matching over 10 bases. Germline V lookup: CDR1 SNHLY, CDR2 FYNNEI. The CDR3 has 14 residues. Trimming removed 8 bases from V and 8 bases from J; junction bases left unmatched: 6. As DNA, the CDR3 is TGTGCCAGCTGGGGACAGGGGAGGGATTCACCCCTCCACTTT. It codes for CASWGQGRDSPLHF.

This clonotype was counted at least ten times. CDR3 DNA sequence: TGTGCCACCAGCGTTGGGGGCGGGAGCTACAATGAGCAGTTCTTC. Protein: CATSVGGGSYNEQFF. The rearrangement links TRBV24-1 to TRBJ2-1; tentatively, D is TRBD2 (7 bases). V dropped 7 bases and J dropped 3 bases, with 15 bases sitting between them. Per the germline V gene, CDR1 is KGHDR and CDR2 is SFDVKD. The length of the CDR3 is 15 residues.

This clonotype showed up many times. V usage is TRBV19 and J usage is TRBJ2-3; 12 bases are a match to TRBD2. The CDR3 is 13 residues long. In germline, CDR1 is LNHDA, CDR2 SQIVND (reference sequence). V gave up 5 bases and J gave up 12 bases; unmatched junction bases: 6. CDR3 nucleotide sequence: TGTGCCAGTAGTGACGGACTAGCGGGACCCCAGTATTTT. As protein: CASSDGLAGPQYF.

The chain combines TRBV9 with TRBJ2-7, with 16 positions matching TRBD2. The CDR3 totals 18 residues. After removal of 3 bases from V and 4 bases from J, the junction contained 10 bases not matched to a gene. The germline V gene has CDR1 SGDLS and CDR2 YYNGEE. The CDR3 here is CASSARGLAGGPAYEQYF. In DNA form, the CDR3 reads TGTGCCAGCAGCGCCCGGGGACTAGCGGGAGGGCCAGCGTACGAGCAGTACTTC.

The sample holds many counts of this clonotype. This chain joins TRBV3-1 and TRBJ2-3; 8 bases line up with TRBD1. This CDR3 is built from 13 residues. The germline V gene encodes CDR1 LGHDT and CDR2 YNNKEL (reference sequence). The J segment lost 4 bases and the V segment lost 10 bases, leaving 7 bases of the junction unmatched. The chain's CDR3 is CATRGQGPDTQYF. The CDR3 coding sequence is TGTGCCACTCGAGGACAGGGCCCAGATACGCAGTATTTT.

Ten or more counts support this clonotype. V gene TRBV6-2 or TRBV6-3 combines with J gene TRBJ2-5, with D possibly matching TRBD1 (6 bases). V was shortened by 2 bases and J by 2 bases, with 12 bases between the two germline ends. This CDR3 region has 15 residues. Looked up from germline, CDR1 is MNHEY and CDR2 is SVGEGT. The CDR3 region is CASSYGDTTQETQYF. The CDR3 region has the DNA TGTGCCAGCAGTTACGGGGACACAACACAAGAGACCCAGTACTTC.